Sequencing of this TCR beta chain was carried out in a study of OX40 agonist ivuxolimab in advanced cancers. Study-wide findings and caveats: Mean expanded clone counts were higher in CD8+ than CD4+ T cells. With doses of 0.1 to 3.0 mg/kg, CD4+ and CD8+ blood T cells had undergone clonal expansion by week 6.

The CDR3 consists of 11 residues. Germline CDR1 and CDR2: SNHLY and FYNNEI. V trimming: 5 bases; J trimming: 15 bases; junction bases outside the gene matches: 3. Libraries were prepared by immunoSEQ multiplex PCR; TCRdb keeps only in-frame clonotypes and omits some of them. The table includes 80,000 or so clones, around 92% detected once. In this sample, this clone turned up a few times. The antigen is not known. The input for sequencing was CD4+ or CD8+ T cells sorted from blood, taken in a trial of the OX40 agonist ivuxolimab. This clonotype originated in an adult with an advanced solid tumor such as melanoma, head and neck, liver or kidney cancer. The chain links TRBV2 to TRBJ1-6; 8 nucleotides line up with TRBD1. For the CDR3, the DNA is TGTGCCAGCAGTTTACAGGGGGGCCTCCACTTT. This codes for CASSLQGGLHF.